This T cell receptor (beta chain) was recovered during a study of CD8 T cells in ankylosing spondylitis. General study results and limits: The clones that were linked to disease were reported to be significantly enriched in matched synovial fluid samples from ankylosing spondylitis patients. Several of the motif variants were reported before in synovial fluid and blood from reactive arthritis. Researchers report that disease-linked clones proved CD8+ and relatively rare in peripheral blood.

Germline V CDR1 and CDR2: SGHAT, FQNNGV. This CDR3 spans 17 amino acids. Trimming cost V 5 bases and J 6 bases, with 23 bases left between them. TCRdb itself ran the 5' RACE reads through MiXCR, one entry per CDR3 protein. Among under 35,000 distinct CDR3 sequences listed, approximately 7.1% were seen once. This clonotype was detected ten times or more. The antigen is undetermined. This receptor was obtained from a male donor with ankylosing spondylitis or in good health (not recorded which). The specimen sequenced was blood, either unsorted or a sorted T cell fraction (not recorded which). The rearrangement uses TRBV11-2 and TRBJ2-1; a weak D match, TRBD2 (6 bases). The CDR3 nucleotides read TGTGCCAGCAGCCGTTCCGGAGCGAGGGGAGGTTTCAATGAGCAGTTCTTC. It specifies CASSRSGARGGFNEQFF.